The 5 T cell receptor beta chains in this list originate from one sample, sequenced in a study of blood T cells in healthy people across ages. With a J-beta primer mix and a sample-barcoded 5' primer, a second PCR ran roughly 6 to 12 cycles. TCRdb passed the 5' RACE reads through MiXCR, listing each CDR3 protein once. The sample includes about 1.8 million distinct CDR3 sequences, approximately 50% seen only once; the top ten take more than 2%. The material sequenced was blood. Receptors were obtained from a middle-aged woman in good health.

The V gene is TRBV20-1, the J gene TRBJ1-1; D is perhaps TRBD1 (6 bases). Trimming took 8 bases from V and 6 from J, leaving 10 bases between them. The CDR3 covers 10 residues. Germline loops: CDR1 DFQATT, CDR2 SNEGSKA (reference sequence). The CDR3 DNA reads as TGCAGTTTCAGGGGTTCTGAAGCTTTCTTT. Amino acid sequence: CSFRGSEAFF.

This clonotype has more than one count but fewer than ten. The V call is TRBV6-2 or TRBV6-3, the J call TRBJ2-7, with D perhaps TRBD1 or TRBD2 (5 bases each). In germline, CDR1 is MNHEY, CDR2 SVGEGT. CDR3 length equals 15 residues. Trimming stripped 5 bases from V and 2 bases from J, with 16 bases between. Here the CDR3 reads CASSPTRDGTYEQYF. The CDR3 coding sequence is TGTGCCAGCAGTCCTACCCGGGACGGAACCTACGAGCAGTACTTC.

In its sample, this clonotype was seen a few times. The rearrangement links TRBV6-2 or TRBV6-3 to TRBJ1-2, with D unclear. The CDR3 length is 15 residues. CDR1 is MNHEY, CDR2 SVGEGT, per germline. Deletions cut 0 bases from V and 2 bases from J, with 10 bases between. CDR3 sequence reads: CASSYSGRRNYGYTF. The CDR3 region has the DNA TGTGCCAGCAGTTACTCAGGCAGAAGAAACTATGGCTACACCTTC.

The J gene is TRBJ2-5, the V gene TRBV5-1, with TRBD2 identical over 15 bases. V was clipped by 4 bases and J by 7 bases; unmatched bases: 8. Germline V gives CDR1 SGHRS, CDR2 YFSETQ. The CDR3 covers 16 residues. The CDR3 coding sequence is TGCGCCAGCAGCCCTGAGGGACTAGCGGGGGGTAGGACCCAGTACTTC. Its translation is CASSPEGLAGGRTQYF.

This clonotype was observed at least ten times. The rearrangement uses TRBV28 and TRBJ2-3, with TRBD1 as a possible D gene (5 bases). The CDR3 sequence is 11 residues long. Trimming cost V 7 bases and J 8 bases, with 10 bases left between them. Germline V gene data show CDR1 as MDHEN and CDR2 as SYDVKM. The CDR3 sequence is CASTGFGTQYF. CDR3 nucleotide sequence: TGTGCCAGCACAGGGTTTGGTACGCAGTATTTT.